The clone carrying this TCR beta chain was counted a single time. Its antigen is undetermined. This record belongs to a study of T cells in localized non-small cell lung cancer. The table came from immunoSEQ multiplex PCR; TCRdb's copy has only in-frame clones and leaves some out. The sample consists of 40,000 to 55,000 clones, about 86% of them appearing once. In germline, CDR1 is MNHNS, CDR2 SASEGT. Losses at the gene ends were 3 bases for V and 3 bases for J; bases not matched to a gene: 7. The CDR3 has 15 residues. Study observations and caveats: Uninvolved adjacent lung had more T cell clonality than any other tissue, topping tumor. A median of approximately 50 clones ranked among the top 100 in tumor appeared in adjacent lung. Without multi-region sequencing, intratumor heterogeneity could not be excluded. Longer overall survival accompanied higher blood T cell density.

This receptor was identified in a man aged 40 to 70 with stage III lung adenocarcinoma. V is TRBV6-1 and J is TRBJ1-2; the match to TRBD1 covers 7 bases. The input for sequencing was peripheral blood mononuclear cells, taken before any cancer treatment. As DNA, the CDR3 is TGTGCCAGCAGTGACCCTATCAGGGGGGACTATGGCTACACCTTC. Amino acids: CASSDPIRGDYGYTF.